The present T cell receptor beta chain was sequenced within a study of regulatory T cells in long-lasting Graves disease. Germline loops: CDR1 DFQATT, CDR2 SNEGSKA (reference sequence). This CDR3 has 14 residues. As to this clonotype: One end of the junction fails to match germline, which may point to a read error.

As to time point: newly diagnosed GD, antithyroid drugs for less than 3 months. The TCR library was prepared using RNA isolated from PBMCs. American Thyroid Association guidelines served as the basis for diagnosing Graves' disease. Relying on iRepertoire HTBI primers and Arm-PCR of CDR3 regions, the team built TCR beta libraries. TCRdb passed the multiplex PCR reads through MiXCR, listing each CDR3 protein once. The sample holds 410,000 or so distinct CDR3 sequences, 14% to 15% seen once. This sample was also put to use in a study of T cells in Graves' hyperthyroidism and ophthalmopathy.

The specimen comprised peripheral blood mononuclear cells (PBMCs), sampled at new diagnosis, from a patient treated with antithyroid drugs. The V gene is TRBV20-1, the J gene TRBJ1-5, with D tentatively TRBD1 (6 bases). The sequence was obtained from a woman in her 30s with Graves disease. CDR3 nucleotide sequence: TGCAGTGCTAGAGATTCCGGGGGCAATCGGCCCCAGCATTTT. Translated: CSARDSGGNRPQHF.